Detailed here is one T cell receptor (beta chain). Its antigen is not yet known. Per-nucleotide qualities are absent, and no much larger clonotype sits a single base away. The germline V gene (reference sequence) gives CDR1 as SEHNR and CDR2 as FQNEAQ. The CDR3 numbers 14 residues from cysteine through phenylalanine. Only CDR3 DNA remains: 42 bases, in frame from the first base. Trimming costs V 5 bases and J 0 bases, and their ends lie 11 bases apart. Donors were healthy HIV-negative adults with no recently reported acute infections or vaccinations. Only Caucasian adults living in Nashville, Tennessee, USA were represented among the donors. In the unsorted samples, 85 million to 100 million PBMCs were counted, and genomic DNA was extracted using the QIAamp DNA Blood Mini kit. Blood was obtained by leukapheresis, after which PBMCs were separated by Ficoll-Histopaque density gradient centrifugation and cryopreserved in liquid nitrogen vapor phase.

This entry is derived from a study of shared clonotypes between healthy human individuals (TCRdb year 2020). A note on the overall study: The cohort included three men and a couple of women between 18 and 49 years of age. Blood TCR repertoires of a handful of healthy adults were deeply sequenced to estimate repertoire size and the extent of clonotype sharing between individuals. To increase sequencing depth and limit assay-specific biases, different laboratories used diverse techniques to prepare libraries and sequence TCR repertoires. Each donor's leukapheresis produced roughly between roughly 0.94 and 9.5 billion PBMCs.

Using the deep immunoSEQ assay, TCR CDR3 regions were amplified from genomic DNA by multiplex PCR. Genomic DNA extracted from each cell subset was distributed evenly over all wells of several immunoSEQ 96-well plates, and each plate served as one replicate. Each replicate PCR for unsorted PBMC received 250 to 300 ng genomic DNA, equal to around 30,000 T cell genomes. Genomic DNA from unsorted PBMC was sequenced over ten immunoSEQ deep assay plates. Purified libraries were quantified with a Qubit 3.0 fluorometer, sized on a Bioanalyzer 2100, and re-quantified with the KAPA Library Quantification kit. Every immunoSEQ 96-well plate was sequenced on a separate single-read 150-cycle Illumina NextSeq 550 flow cell. The published analysis was carried out like this. Because the immunoSEQ output included only junctional sequences and no quality scores, the filtering could not be the same as the filtering used for full-length reads. Sequences were annotated with PyIR, a Python wrapper for IgBLAST v1.9, and V/J genes and CDR3 were assigned using IMGT germline references. Reads were filtered out if the reads had weak V/J assignments (E-value above 1e-6), no CDR3, stop codons, out-of-frame junctions, or ambiguous translated residues. A V3J clonotype was defined by an identical inferred V gene, J gene, and CDR3 amino acid sequence. Percentage overlap between repertoires was calculated by dividing the number of shared unique clonotypes by the size of the smaller repertoire. Richness of each repertoire was evaluated using RTK rarefaction, the Chao1 estimator, and Recon v2.1 estimates of unobserved clonotypes. Imported from immuneACCESS, the table was reduced by TCRdb to in-frame sequences with V and J called. These copies leave out some clones; in studies compared against another copy, an unresolved V gene accounts for under half, and the cause of the remainder is not known. V, J and clone size are taken as reported in that table, and D and trimming were inferred from the DNA itself. This sample comprises some 490,000 clones, around 73% of them detected only once. The ten largest make up 9.5% to 15% of the sample.

What the study reported, not specific to this receptor: Sampling was restricted to blood, and TCR repertoires in tissues likely differ from the TCR repertoires found in blood. Pairwise subsampling led to the expectation that sequencing depth would affect the degree of clonotype sharing among donors. Because the study included a small number of donors, the genetic and exposure-history diversity represented was limited.

This sequence originates from a woman in her thirties or forties in good health. Some clones in this sample may be carry-over from other donors' samples. The chain joins TRBV7-9 to TRBJ2-7; there is no confident call for the D gene. The sequenced sample was PBMCs. The DNA sequence reads TGTGCCAGCAGCCTGGGCGGTACCTCCTACGAGCAGTACTTC. Its coded protein is CASSLGGTSYEQYF.